This passage covers 15 T cell receptor beta chains from one sample sequenced in a study of PD-1 blockade in classical Hodgkin lymphoma. The protocol was immunoSEQ multiplex PCR, while the TCRdb copy is restricted to in-frame clones and leaves out a portion. Of about 21,000 clones in the sample, 70% to 75% were seen once. The time point: cycle 4 day 1 (C4D1), after less than seven weeks of nivolumab. Relapses following autologous stem cell transplantation were seen in all patients, with brentuximab vedotin exposure varying. The sample in question was peripheral blood mononuclear cells (PBMCs), obtained before the fourth cycle of nivolumab. Source of these receptors: a human donor with classical Hodgkin lymphoma.

By share of the sample, this clone is medium-sized (0.01 to 0.1%). The chain uses TRBV7-6 and TRBJ2-2; D not certain. Germline V gives CDR1 SGHVS, CDR2 FNYEAQ. This CDR3 is 13 amino acids long. Trimming left V 5 bases short and J 5 bases short, with 9 bases between. CDR3 DNA sequence: TGTGCCAGCAGCCCCTTTGGGACCGGGGAGCTGTTTTTT. Translating it yields CASSPFGTGELFF.

J is TRBJ2-5 and V is TRBV27, with D possibly TRBD2 on 7 matching bases. CDR3 size: 14 residues. Per germline, CDR1 MNHEY and CDR2 SMNVEV (reference sequence). Trimming took off 2 bases at V and 5 bases at J, with 12 bases between the two ends. CDR3 bases: TGTGCCAGCAGTTTAGGGGGGGCTGGGGAGACCCAGTACTTC. Protein sequence: CASSLGGAGETQYF.

This clone was seen only a few times. The CDR3 region is CASSLAGTQYF. The DNA of the CDR3 is TGTGCCAGCAGTTTAGCCGGGACCCAGTACTTC. V usage is TRBV28 and J usage is TRBJ2-5; D unclear. The V end was cut by 2 bases, the J end by 7 bases, with 5 bases between. The CDR3 runs to 11 residues. In germline, CDR1 is MDHEN, CDR2 SYDVKM.

The chain couples TRBV19 to TRBJ1-5, with D possibly matching TRBD1 (5 bases). The germline CDR1 and CDR2 sequences are LNHDA and SQIVND (reference sequence). The V gene lost 6 bases and the J gene lost 0 bases, with 12 bases spanning the gap. This CDR3 is 15 amino acids long. This chain's CDR3 is CASSLGGDSNQPQHF. The CDR3 DNA sequence: TGTGCCAGTAGCCTGGGGGGGGATAGCAATCAGCCCCAGCATTTT. Complete variable domain (other parts from reference TRBV19 and TRBJ1-5): DGGITQSPKYLFRKEGQNVTLSCEQNLNHDAMYWYRQDPGQGLRLIYYSQIVNDFQKGDIAEGYSVSREKKESFPLTVTSAQKNPTAFYLCASSLGGDSNQPQHFGDGTRLSIL.

This chain connects TRBV15 to TRBJ2-7, with no clear D. The CDR3 is 15 residues long. CDR1 is LNHNV, CDR2 YYDKDF, per germline (reference sequence). Trimming removed 0 bases from V and 2 bases from J, with 11 bases in between. Here the CDR3 DNA reads TGTGCCACCAGCAGAGAGTTTGGTCACCCCTACGAGCAGTACTTC. It encodes CATSREFGHPYEQYF.

The CDR3 region has the DNA TGTGCCAGCAGTTACCTCCGTGAGCAGTTCTTC. Protein product: CASSYLREQFF. The rearrangement uses TRBV6-5 and TRBJ2-1; D ambiguous. Trimming pared 2 bases from V and 9 bases from J, leaving 5 bases between. The CDR3 totals 11 residues. Germline CDR1 reads MNHEY; CDR2 reads SVGAGI.

The chain recombines TRBV9 with TRBJ1-3, with D uncertain. Germline assignment: CDR1 SGDLS and CDR2 YYNGEE. Trimming cost V 0 bases and J 0 bases, with 10 bases left between them. This CDR3 contains 16 residues. In DNA form, the CDR3 reads TGTGCCAGCAGCGTAGGGCACAGAAACTCTGGAAACACCATATATTTT. Protein product: CASSVGHRNSGNTIYF.

The chain has TRBV14 and TRBJ1-1; 10 bases fit TRBD1. The CDR3 totals 15 residues. With V trimmed by 2 bases and J by 4 bases, 4 bases remained unmatched. Germline loops: CDR1 SGHDN, CDR2 FVKESK. DNA of the CDR3: TGTGCCAGCAGCCAAACGGGACAGGGGTTCACTGAAGCTTTCTTT. Protein: CASSQTGQGFTEAFF.

This clone was observed a few times. This chain links TRBV6-1 with TRBJ1-5, with D unclear. V lost 6 bases to trimming and J lost 7 bases, with 13 bases between them. The germline V gene has CDR1 MNHNS and CDR2 SASEGT. CDR3 length: 13 amino acids. CDR3 coding DNA: TGTGCCAGCAGCCAAACAACGTCCCAGCCCCAGCATTTT. This sequence encodes CASSQTTSQPQHF.

The V and J genes are TRBV5-1 and TRBJ1-3; maybe TRBD1 (5 bases). CDR1 SGHRS and CDR2 YFSETQ come from the germline V gene. The CDR3 spans 14 residues. Between the trimmed V and J ends, which lost 4 bases and 0 bases, there was a span of 8 bases. The CDR3 spells CASSKDISGNTIYF. CDR3 sequence (DNA): TGCGCCAGCAGCAAGGACATCTCTGGAAACACCATATATTTT.

Points on this clone: The junction differs from germline at one of its ends, possibly a read error. This chain connects TRBV6-6 to TRBJ2-2; weak D call: TRBD1 (5 bases). Looked up from germline, CDR1 is MNHNY and CDR2 is SVGAGI (reference sequence). The length of the CDR3 is 13 residues. CDR3 DNA: TGTGCCAGCAATTACCAGGGAACGGGGGAGCTGTTTTTT. Its translation: CASNYQGTGELFF.

The chain employs TRBV6-1 and TRBJ2-7; TRBD2 is a possible D gene (6 bases). The ends were cut back, 3 bases at V and 0 bases at J, with 12 bases in the middle. The CDR3 extends over 15 amino acids. Germline CDR1 is MNHNS and CDR2 is SASEGT. CDR3 sequence: CASSEWAGSSYEQYF. The CDR3 region has the DNA TGTGCCAGCAGTGAGTGGGCGGGGAGCTCCTACGAGCAGTACTTC.

The gene calls are TRBV18 and TRBJ1-5, with 12 bases that match TRBD1. The CDR3 loop spans 15 amino acids. In germline, CDR1 is KGHSH, CDR2 LQKENI. V was clipped by 0 bases and J by 6 bases; unmatched bases: 0. The CDR3 DNA reads TGTGCCAGCTCACCACCGGGACAGGGGGCTCAGCCCCAGCATTTT. Protein product: CASSPPGQGAQPQHF.

The chain recombines TRBV19 with TRBJ2-7, with 7 bases fitting TRBD1. Unmatched junction bases numbered 11, after V lost 5 bases and J lost 1 base. The CDR3 consists of 16 residues. CDR1 LNHDA and CDR2 SQIVND come from the germline V gene (reference sequence). The CDR3 spells CASSPPPGQSSYEQYF. DNA of the CDR3: TGTGCCAGTAGTCCGCCCCCGGGACAGAGTTCCTACGAGCAGTACTTC.

Sample share makes this clone medium-sized (0.01 to 0.1%). The V gene is TRBV27, the J gene TRBJ2-7; 9 nucleotides agree with TRBD2. This CDR3 region has 15 residues. CDR1 and CDR2 (germline): MNHEY, SMNVEV (reference sequence). Trimming removed 0 bases from V and 4 bases from J; junction bases left unmatched: 4. The CDR3 is CASSLSGLAGYEQYF. The CDR3, as DNA: TGTGCCAGCAGTTTATCGGGGCTAGCGGGGTACGAGCAGTACTTC.